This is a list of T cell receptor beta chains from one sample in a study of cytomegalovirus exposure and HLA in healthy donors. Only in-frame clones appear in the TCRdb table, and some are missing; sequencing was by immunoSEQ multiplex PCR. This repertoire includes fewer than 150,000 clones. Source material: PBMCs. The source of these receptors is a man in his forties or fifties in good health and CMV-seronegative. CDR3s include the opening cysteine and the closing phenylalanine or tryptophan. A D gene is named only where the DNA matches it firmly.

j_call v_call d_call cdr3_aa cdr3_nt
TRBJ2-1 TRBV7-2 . CASSPRSSAGEQFF TGTGCCAGCAGCCCGAGGTCCTCGGCGGGTGAGCAGTTCTTC
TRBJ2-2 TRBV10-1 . CASSGPAGMDTGELFF TGCGCCAGCAGTGGGCCCGCAGGGATGGACACCGGGGAGCTGTTTTTT
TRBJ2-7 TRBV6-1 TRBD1 CASTRDRETPYEQYF TGTGCCAGCACTAGGGACAGGGAAACACCTTACGAGCAGTACTTC
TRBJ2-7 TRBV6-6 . CASQEGGLGEQYF TGTGCCAGCCAAGAGGGAGGTTTGGGGGAGCAGTACTTC
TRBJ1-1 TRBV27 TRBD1 CASSPYVGTGITMNTEAFF TGTGCCAGCAGCCCATATGTCGGGACAGGGATCACCATGAACACTGAAGCTTTCTTT
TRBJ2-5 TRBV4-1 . CASSQAPTPGQKYF TGCGCCAGCAGCCAAGCCCCTACTCCGGGACAAAAGTACTTC
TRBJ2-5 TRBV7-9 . CASSLFGQAQETQYF TGTGCCAGCAGCTTATTCGGCCAGGCTCAAGAGACCCAGTACTTC
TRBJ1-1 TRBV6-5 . CASSYSSGPLNTEAFF TGTGCCAGCAGTTACTCTTCAGGGCCCTTGAACACTGAAGCTTTCTTT
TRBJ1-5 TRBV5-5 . CASSLISGNQPQHF TGTGCCAGCAGCTTAATCTCGGGGAATCAGCCCCAGCATTTT
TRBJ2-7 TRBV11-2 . CASSLASGTRLYEQYF TGTGCCAGCAGCTTAGCATCCGGGACAAGGCTCTACGAGCAGTACTTC
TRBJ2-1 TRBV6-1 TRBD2 CASSVRGGDNEQFF TGTGCCAGCAGTGTCCGCGGGGGGGACAATGAGCAGTTCTTC
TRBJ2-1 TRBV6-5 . CASSYSSGQEKFF TGTGCCAGCAGTTACAGTAGCGGCCAGGAGAAGTTCTTC
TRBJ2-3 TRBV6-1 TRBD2 CATRTSGIRSDTQYF TGTGCCACCAGGACTAGCGGGATTAGGTCAGATACGCAGTATTTT
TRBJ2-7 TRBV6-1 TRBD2 CASRASGGSYEQYF TGTGCCAGCAGGGCCTCGGGGGGATCCTACGAGCAGTACTTC
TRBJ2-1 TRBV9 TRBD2 CASSVGGTSGDEQFF TGTGCCAGCAGCGTAGGGGGGACTAGCGGTGATGAGCAGTTCTTC
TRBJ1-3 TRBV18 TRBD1 CASSPGQEISGNTIYF TGTGCCAGCTCACCGGGACAGGAGATCTCTGGAAACACCATATATTTT
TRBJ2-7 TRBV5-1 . CASSPEWNEQYF TGCGCCAGCAGCCCGGAGTGGAACGAGCAGTACTTC
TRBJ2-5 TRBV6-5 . CASSYSRSAFQETQYF TGTGCCAGCAGTTACTCGAGGAGTGCCTTTCAAGAGACCCAGTACTTC
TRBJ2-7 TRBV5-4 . CASSFGHTYEQYF TGTGCCAGCAGCTTCGGACATACCTACGAGCAGTACTTC
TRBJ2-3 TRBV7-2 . CASSSMGGTEAQYF TGTGCCAGCAGCTCGATGGGGGGTACGGAAGCGCAGTATTTT
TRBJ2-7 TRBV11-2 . CASSLDFNSYEQYF TGTGCCAGCAGCTTAGATTTTAACAGCTACGAGCAGTACTTC
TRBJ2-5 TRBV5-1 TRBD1 CASSLTGGTGYETQYF TGCGCCAGCAGCTTGACCGGGGGGACAGGGTACGAGACCCAGTACTTC
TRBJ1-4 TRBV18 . CASSPEGEKLFF TGTGCCAGCTCACCTGAGGGAGAAAAACTGTTTTTT
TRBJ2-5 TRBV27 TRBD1 CASPTGGCTCLRSREGETQYF TGTGCCAGCCCAACAGGGGGCTGTACTTGTCTGAGATCTAGGGAGGGAGAGACCCAGTACTTC